The entry that follows covers one T cell receptor beta chain sequence. Its antigen remains unidentified. Adults of Caucasian background living in Nashville, Tennessee made up all donors. Original data processing: Junction-only sequences produced by ImmunoSEQ had no quality scores, so filtering differed. Method: immunoSEQ multiplex PCR; TCRdb's copy keeps in-frame clones and lacks some. V and J calls and clone size are given by that table; D and trimming were obtained from the DNA. The repertoire holds some 2,100,000 clones, with 95% as singletons. This specimen belongs to a study of shared clonotypes between healthy human individuals. About the study: Three CD4 naive, three CD4 memory, two CD8 naive and one CD8 memory plate were used per donor.

The germline V gene encodes CDR1 SGHRS and CDR2 YFSETQ. The CDR3 extends over 13 amino acids. V lost 7 bases and J lost 5, with 15 bases in between. Findings and limits, study-wide: It was only blood that was sampled, and tissue repertoires likely differ.

The TCR originated in a man in his late teens or twenties in good health. Sequenced sample: naive CD4+ T cells sorted from blood. Subset specified: CD45RA+ positively selected. The V call is TRBV5-1, the J call TRBJ2-5; D remains ambiguous. The CDR3 nucleotides read TGCGCCAGCGGACCAGGAACGTGGGAGACCCAGTACTTC. Residues: CASGPGTWETQYF.